Each of the 32 T cell receptor beta chains below was sequenced from the same sample in a study of spatial heterogeneity in lung cancer (dated by TCRdb to between 2017 and 2020). The library was produced with 5' RACE. TCRdb records NextSeq 500 as the sequencer. TCRdb itself trimmed the public reads at Q25 with fastp, ran MiXCR and retained productive beta chains. Duplicate CDR3 protein sequences are folded into a single record with the most common DNA and genes. Across this sample there are more than 10,000 distinct CDR3 sequences, with under 6% seen only once. The top ten hold roughly 24% of the sample. Overall study outcomes, separate from this receptor: The tumor nonsynonymous mutation count correlated with the number of expanded intratumoral alpha and beta TCRs.

Antigens of these TCRs are unknown. What this sample's time point label stands for: sample taken at primary tumor resection. Here the sequenced sample was lung tumor tissue, taken at surgery. These receptor sequences come from a male donor with early-stage non-small cell lung cancer.

In this sample, this clonotype turned up many times. A library prepared for alpha chains yielded this beta chain as an off-target read; its size is of little meaning. The chain couples TRBV28 to TRBJ1-4; the D is unclear. Trimming stripped 6 bases from V and 2 bases from J, with 13 bases between. Germline CDR1 reads MDHEN; CDR2 reads SYDVKM. CDR3 size: 15 residues. Here the CDR3 reads CASSTPRVTNEKLFF. In DNA form, the CDR3 reads TGTGCCAGCAGCACCCCTCGGGTTACTAATGAAAAACTGTTTTTT.

Worth noting for this clonotype: Because this beta chain is a stray read in a library intended to capture alpha chains, its abundance should not be given much weight. The chain couples TRBV20-1 to TRBJ1-1, with D possibly being TRBD1 (5 bases). Trimming pared 3 bases from V and 5 bases from J, leaving 13 bases between. Germline loops: CDR1 DFQATT, CDR2 SNEGSKA (reference sequence). This CDR3 has 13 amino acids. The CDR3 sequence is CSASGGSDTEAFF. The CDR3 nucleotides read TGCAGTGCTAGTGGGGGTTCTGATACTGAAGCTTTCTTT.

Ten or more counts support this clonotype. Since the library was made to target alpha chains, this beta chain is a stray read and its abundance is not meaningful. CDR3 in amino acids: CASSTGTSGADTQYF. CDR3 nucleotide sequence: TGTGCCAGCAGCACCGGGACTAGCGGGGCGGATACGCAGTATTTT. The chain carries TRBV7-9 and TRBJ2-3; 13 nucleotides agree with TRBD2. The trim removed 5 bases at V and 6 bases at J, leaving 5 bases unmatched. Germline V lookup: CDR1 SEHNR, CDR2 FQNEAQ (reference sequence). This CDR3 is built from 15 residues.

This clonotype was picked up many times. This beta chain turned up in a library designed for alpha chains; as an off-target read, its abundance says little. V and J are TRBV20-1 and TRBJ1-1; D unresolved. V lost 1 base, J lost 8 bases, and 5 bases lay in between. CDR3 length equals 10 residues. Germline CDR1 and CDR2: DFQATT and SNEGSKA (reference sequence). The CDR3 sequence: CSARGLEAFF. DNA for the CDR3: TGCAGTGCTAGAGGGTTGGAAGCTTTCTTT.

This clonotype was picked up many times. Being off target in a library aimed at alpha chains, this beta chain has a size of little meaning. This sequence joins TRBV5-1 and TRBJ2-5; tentative D call: TRBD1 (5 bases). Trimming pared 5 bases from V and 1 base from J, leaving 12 bases between. The germline gives CDR1 SGHRS, CDR2 YFSETQ. The CDR3 extends over 14 amino acids. In DNA, the CDR3 is TGCGCCAGCAGACCCCAGGGCGCCCAAGAGACCCAGTACTTC. This gives the protein CASRPQGAQETQYF.

This clonotype was found a few times. Within a library made for alpha chains, this beta chain is off target, and its count is uninformative. The DNA of the CDR3 is TGTGCCAGCAGCTTAATCTCCGGGACCAGGGTCCACGAGCAGTACTTC. Amino acid sequence: CASSLISGTRVHEQYF. V is TRBV11-2 and J is TRBJ2-7; D could derive from TRBD1 or TRBD2 (5 bases each). This CDR3 has 16 amino acids. The germline V and J ends were trimmed by 2 bases and 5 bases, with 19 bases remaining between them. Germline V gene sequence: CDR1 SGHAT, CDR2 FQNNGV.

The table lists this clonotype with many counts. This beta chain came through as a stray read in a library set up for alpha chains, and its size says little. The chain uses TRBV7-7 and TRBJ2-2; D is perhaps TRBD1 or TRBD2 (5 bases each). Between the trimmed V and J ends, which lost 5 bases and 7 bases, there was a span of 14 bases. Germline V CDR1 and CDR2: SSHAT, FNYEAQ (reference sequence). The CDR3 runs 14 residues. DNA of the CDR3: TGTGCCAGCAGCCCCCGGGGTAGGGGCGGGGAGCTGTTTTTT. This translates into CASSPRGRGGELFF. The entire variable domain, with the rest obtained from reference TRBV7-7 and TRBJ2-2, is as follows: GAGVSQSPRYKVTKRGQDVTLRCDPISSHATLYWYQQALGQGPEFLTYFNYEAQPDKSGLPSDRFSAERPEGSISTLTIQRTEQRDSAMYRCASSPRGRGGELFFGEGSRLTVL.

This clonotype was detected many times. Within a library made for alpha chains, this beta chain is off target, and its count is uninformative. The chain combines TRBV7-9 with TRBJ1-2; TRBD1 matches at 11 bases. CDR1 is SEHNR, CDR2 FQNEAQ, per germline (reference sequence). V was clipped by 5 bases and J by 3 bases; unmatched bases: 8. The CDR3 totals 16 residues. This CDR3 is CASSPADRGLDYGYTF. The CDR3 DNA reads as TGTGCCAGCAGCCCCGCGGACAGGGGGCTAGACTATGGCTACACCTTC.

In this sample, this clonotype turned up many times. The library was designed around alpha chains, so this beta chain is a stray read whose abundance carries little weight. V and J are TRBV20-1 and TRBJ1-1, with 7 bases fitting TRBD1. Germline V gives CDR1 DFQATT, CDR2 SNEGSKA (reference sequence). V gave up 4 bases and J gave up 0 bases; unmatched junction bases: 5. The CDR3 consists of 14 residues. The CDR3: CSAIPGQLNTEAFF. CDR3 nucleotides: TGCAGTGCTATCCCGGGACAGTTGAACACTGAAGCTTTCTTT.

Comments on this clonotype: This beta chain lies outside the target of a library built for alpha chains; its clone size means little. The V gene is TRBV6-6, the J gene TRBJ1-5; no clear D gene. In germline, CDR1 is MNHNY, CDR2 SVGAGI (reference sequence). V gave up 1 base and J gave up 3 bases, with 7 bases separating them. The CDR3 runs to 14 residues. CDR3 in amino acids: CASSYLSYNQPQHF. The CDR3 nucleotides are TGTGCCAGCAGTTACTTGAGTTACAATCAGCCCCAGCATTTT.

This clonotype was seen at least ten times. This beta chain slipped into a library made for alpha chains as a stray read, so its size is not meaningful. The chain combines TRBV5-5 with TRBJ1-6; D is undetermined. Per germline, CDR1 SGHKS and CDR2 YYEKEE (reference sequence). The ends were cut back, 0 bases at V and 11 bases at J, with 9 bases in the middle. The CDR3 is made up of 13 amino acids. CDR3 in amino acids: CASSLGSGTPLHF. CDR3 DNA sequence: TGTGCCAGCAGCTTGGGGTCGGGTACACCCCTCCACTTT.

This clonotype is termed medium-sized. This beta chain lies outside the target of a library built for alpha chains; its clone size means little. The rearrangement uses TRBV2 and TRBJ2-7; 9 nucleotides agree with TRBD1. This CDR3 is built from 10 residues. CDR1 is SNHLY, CDR2 FYNNEI, per germline. V gave up 4 bases and J gave up 13 bases; unmatched junction bases: 2. CDR3 coding DNA: TGTGCCAGCAGTGGGGACAGGGCCTACTTC. It specifies CASSGDRAYF. Based on the CDR3 plus reference TRBV2 and TRBJ2-7, the full variable domain is EPEVTQTPSHQVTQMGQEVILRCVPISNHLYFYWYRQILGQKVEFLVSFYNNEISEKSEIFDDQFSVERPDGSNFTLKIRSTKLEDSAMYFCASSGDRAYFGPGTRLTVT.

This clonotype was picked up many times. For a library built for alpha chains, this beta chain is a stray read; little rests on its size. The chain has TRBV7-2 and TRBJ2-1; D is ambiguous. Trimming shortened V by 1 base and J by 2 bases, and 12 bases separated the two germline ends. The CDR3 extends over 16 amino acids. Germline V CDR1 and CDR2: SGHTA, FQGNSA. DNA of the CDR3: TGTGCCAGCAGCTTAGATGTCTTCCGGACCTACAATGAGCAGTTCTTC. Amino acids: CASSLDVFRTYNEQFF.

About this clonotype itself: This beta chain was picked up by a library intended for alpha chains and is off target, so its count carries little meaning. CDR3 in DNA: TGTGCCAGCAGCGAAAGGGCCGCAGATACGCAGTATTTT. It yields the protein CASSERAADTQYF. The chain combines TRBV7-6 with TRBJ2-3; D is ambiguous. Germline V CDR1 and CDR2: SGHVS, FNYEAQ. This CDR3 is 13 amino acids long. Trimming took 5 bases from V and 4 from J, leaving 10 bases between them.

The table lists this clonotype with many counts. Found in a library prepared for alpha chains, this beta chain is an off-target read, and its abundance has little meaning. The rearrangement uses TRBV3-1 and TRBJ1-3; tentative D call: TRBD1 (6 bases). This CDR3 region has 14 residues. CDR1 and CDR2 from the germline V gene are LGHDT and YNNKEL (reference sequence). Trimming cost V 4 bases and J 4 bases, with 11 bases left between them. The CDR3 nucleotides are TGTGCCAGCAGCCCCAGGGGTTTGGGAAACACCATATATTTT. Protein: CASSPRGLGNTIYF.

This clonotype came up many times. The size of this beta chain means little, since it is a stray read in a library made for alpha chains. The chain employs TRBV18 and TRBJ1-5; 7 nucleotides line up with TRBD1. This CDR3 comprises 15 residues. The V gene end was trimmed by 2 bases and the J gene end by 5 bases; junction bases not matched to a gene: 6. Germline-derived CDR1 and CDR2 are KGHSH and LQKENI. DNA of the CDR3: TGTGCCAGCTCACCAAAGACAGGGCGTGATCAGCCCCAGCATTTT. Its translation is CASSPKTGRDQPQHF. The whole variable domain, remainder taken from reference TRBV18 and TRBJ1-5, is NAGVMQNPRHLVRRRGQEARLRCSPMKGHSHVYWYRQLPEEGLKFMVYLQKENIIDESGMPKERFSAEFPKEGPSILRIQQVVRGDSAAYFCASSPKTGRDQPQHFGDGTRLSIL.

This clonotype was seen repeatedly, ten times or more. Little can be read into the size of this beta chain, an off-target read in a library designed for alpha chains. The genes are TRBV6-1 and TRBJ2-7, with TRBD1 identical over 7 bases. The CDR3 has 12 amino acids. Germline loops: CDR1 MNHNS, CDR2 SASEGT. V was pared by 4 bases and J by 4 bases, with 1 base of the junction left unmatched. The chain's CDR3 is CASSGQGYEQYF. Here the CDR3 DNA reads TGTGCCAGCAGTGGACAGGGATACGAGCAGTACTTC.

This clonotype was recorded at least ten times. Because the library targeted alpha chains, this beta chain is an off-target read whose size means little. This sequence joins TRBV7-2 and TRBJ2-7, with 8 nucleotides matching TRBD2. This CDR3 contains 14 residues. CDR1 is SGHTA, CDR2 FQGNSA, per germline. Unmatched junction bases numbered 0, after V lost 0 bases and J lost 2 bases. The CDR3 DNA follows: TGTGCCAGCAGCTTAGCTAGCGGGGCCTACGAGCAGTACTTC. Amino acid sequence: CASSLASGAYEQYF.

This clonotype has ten or more counts. The library was built for alpha chains, so this beta chain is an off-target read and its size means little. The chain carries TRBV28 and TRBJ2-7; the match to TRBD1 covers 9 bases. Losses at the gene ends were 4 bases for V and 1 base for J; bases not matched to a gene: 5. The germline V gene encodes CDR1 MDHEN and CDR2 SYDVKM. The CDR3 runs to 15 residues. CDR3 amino acids: CASSSGQGVSYEQYF. CDR3 sequence (DNA): TGTGCCAGCAGTTCGGGACAGGGAGTATCCTACGAGCAGTACTTC.

Details on this clonotype: This beta chain is a stray sequence in a library constructed for alpha chains; its clone size is not meaningful. V is TRBV3-1 and J is TRBJ2-7; no clear D. The CDR3 extends over 13 amino acids. V was trimmed by 1 base and J by 6 bases, leaving 10 bases between them. Per germline, CDR1 LGHDT and CDR2 YNNKEL (reference sequence). This CDR3 reads CASSQGQLTEQYF. The CDR3 DNA is TGTGCCAGCAGCCAAGGGCAGTTAACCGAGCAGTACTTC.

Of note for this clonotype: This beta chain came through as a stray read in a library set up for alpha chains, and its size says little. The gene calls are TRBV18 and TRBJ2-7, with D possibly TRBD2 on 5 matching bases. The length of the CDR3 is 13 residues. The germline V gene has CDR1 KGHSH and CDR2 LQKENI. The V gene lost 3 bases and the J gene lost 3 bases, with 9 bases spanning the gap. The CDR3 coding sequence is TGTGCCAGCTCACCCGGGGTGGGCTACGAGCAGTACTTC. It codes for CASSPGVGYEQYF.

As regards this clonotype: For a library built for alpha chains, this beta chain is a stray read; little rests on its size. The chain is built from TRBV5-4 and TRBJ1-4, with D possibly TRBD1 on 6 matching bases. The CDR3 runs 15 residues. Per germline, CDR1 SGHNT and CDR2 YYREEE (reference sequence). V was cut by 4 bases and J by 7 bases, with 17 bases left in between. The CDR3 is CASSPAGGQGEKLFF. For the CDR3, the DNA is TGTGCCAGCAGCCCTGCCGGGGGGCAGGGTGAAAAACTGTTTTTT.

As regards this clonotype: This may stem from a read error, because a much larger clone lies one nucleotide away. A library made for alpha chains picked up this beta chain off target, so its size means little. This rearrangement joins TRBV3-1 to TRBJ2-5; 7 nucleotides align to TRBD2. From germline, CDR1 is LGHDT and CDR2 YNNKEL (reference sequence). The CDR3 has 13 residues. The CDR3 protein is CVSSPTGGETQYF. The CDR3 DNA follows: TGTGTCAGCAGCCCGACGGGGGGAGAGACCCAGTACTTC.

Of note for this clonotype: The size of this beta chain means little, since it is a stray read in a library made for alpha chains. The gene calls are TRBV3-1 and TRBJ2-1; 10 nucleotides agree with TRBD2. Germline lookup yields CDR1 LGHDT and CDR2 YNNKEL (reference sequence). The CDR3 sequence is 18 residues long. V lost 1 base, J lost 3 bases, and 9 bases stayed unmatched. The CDR3 region is CASSQVRAGGPFYNEQFF. In nucleotides, the CDR3 is TGTGCCAGCAGCCAAGTCCGAGCGGGGGGGCCTTTCTACAATGAGCAGTTCTTC.

About this clonotype itself: With the library built for alpha chains, this beta chain is off target and its frequency is not meaningful. The chain combines TRBV29-1 with TRBJ1-2, with 10 bases fitting TRBD1. V lost 4 bases and J lost 7; bases outside the gene matches: 0. Germline CDR1 and CDR2: SQVTM and ANQGSEA. The CDR3 is 11 residues long. The CDR3 DNA is TGCAGCGTTGGGGACAGGGGTGGCTACACCTTC. It codes for CSVGDRGGYTF.

This clonotype occurred many times. Because the library targeted alpha chains, this beta chain is an off-target read whose size means little. The chain employs TRBV9 and TRBJ2-3; D could derive from TRBD1 or TRBD2 (5 bases each). The CDR3 spans 15 residues. Germline V lookup: CDR1 SGDLS, CDR2 YYNGEE. With 0 bases removed from V and 4 bases from J, the gap between germline ends came to 12 bases. CDR3 bases: TGTGCCAGCAGCGTAGCGGGTCGAGGGGCAGATACGCAGTATTTT. This codes for CASSVAGRGADTQYF.

This clonotype was seen repeatedly, ten times or more. The library was designed around alpha chains, so this beta chain is a stray read whose abundance carries little weight. The chain is built from TRBV6-6 and TRBJ2-7, with D maybe TRBD2 (5 bases). The CDR3 has 13 amino acids. CDR1 is MNHNY and CDR2 is SVGAGI in the germline V gene (reference sequence). The V end was cut by 4 bases, the J end by 3 bases, with 10 bases between. The DNA for the CDR3 is TGTGCCAGCAGTTTTGAGGGAATCTACGAGCAGTACTTC. It encodes CASSFEGIYEQYF.

This clonotype was picked up many times. This beta chain is a stray read from a library made for alpha chains; its abundance is not meaningful. The genes are TRBV7-2 and TRBJ2-5, with a tentative D call TRBD1 (5 bases). V dropped 4 bases and J dropped 2 bases, with 8 bases sitting between them. The CDR3 has 13 amino acids. The germline gives CDR1 SGHTA, CDR2 FQGNSA. The CDR3 reads CASSWGQQETQYF. The CDR3 nucleotides are TGTGCCAGCAGCTGGGGCCAGCAAGAGACCCAGTACTTC.

Notes on this clonotype: This beta chain turned up in a library designed for alpha chains; as an off-target read, its abundance says little. The genes are TRBV3-1 and TRBJ2-1, with unresolved D. The germline gives CDR1 LGHDT, CDR2 YNNKEL (reference sequence). With 0 bases removed from V and 7 bases from J, the gap between germline ends came to 4 bases. The CDR3 extends over 12 amino acids. CDR3 in amino acids: CASSQDLNEQFF. CDR3 coding DNA: TGTGCCAGCAGCCAAGATCTAAATGAGCAGTTCTTC.

In the case of this clonotype: Since it is a stray read in a library aimed at alpha chains, this beta chain has a size that is not meaningful. The genes are TRBV10-3 and TRBJ2-1, with D tentatively TRBD2 (5 bases). Trimming shortened V by 0 bases and J by 0 bases, and 6 bases separated the two germline ends. Germline V CDR1 and CDR2: ENHRY, SYGVKD. The CDR3 extends over 15 amino acids. The CDR3, as DNA: TGTGCCATCAGTGAGTCCAGCGGCTCCTACAATGAGCAGTTCTTC. Amino acids: CAISESSGSYNEQFF.

This clonotype was seen ten or more times. This beta chain is a stray read from a library made for alpha chains; its abundance is not meaningful. J is TRBJ2-1 and V is TRBV9, with unresolved D. Germline CDR1 SGDLS, CDR2 YYNGEE. This CDR3 is 15 amino acids long. V was pared by 0 bases and J by 7 bases, with 14 bases between. CDR3 bases: TGTGCCAGCAGCGTAGCGGCACGCGTTATGAATGAGCAGTTCTTC. Amino acids: CASSVAARVMNEQFF.

This clonotype was seen a handful of times. Since it is a stray read in a library aimed at alpha chains, this beta chain has a size that is not meaningful. This chain uses TRBV10-3 with TRBJ2-3; possibly TRBD1 or TRBD2 for D (5 bases each). CDR1 and CDR2 from the germline V gene are ENHRY and SYGVKD. The CDR3 is made up of 12 amino acids. Between the trimmed V and J ends, which lost 10 bases and 1 base, there was a span of 9 bases. The CDR3 DNA follows: TGTGCCACGGGGCCGCGCACAGATACGCAGTATTTT. Protein sequence: CATGPRTDTQYF.